Following are 14 T cell receptor beta chains from one sample sequenced in a study of prognosis after radiotherapy for stage I lung cancer. Amplification of TCR beta CDR3 from genomic DNA used two-round multiplex PCR. Primers specific to each TRBV and TRBJ gene drove first-round PCR. TCRdb redid the calling of the multiplex PCR reads with MiXCR, one entry per CDR3 protein. The sample yields about 18,000 distinct CDR3 sequences, about 40% seen once. This specimen was PBMCs, taken before or after stereotactic body radiation therapy (not recorded which). These receptors came from a donor of 50 years or more with non-small cell lung cancer.

The chain joins TRBV5-1 to TRBJ2-2; 9 bases are a match to TRBD2. Germline CDR1 reads SGHRS; CDR2 reads YFSETQ. The CDR3 loop spans 16 amino acids. V was pared by 2 bases and J by 7 bases, with 9 bases of the junction left unmatched. The CDR3 DNA follows: TGCGCCAGCAGCTTATCTAGCGGGATTGGTATCGGGGAGCTGTTTTTT. Its protein is CASSLSSGIGIGELFF.

For this clonotype: A far larger clone is off by one base, so a read error is likely. The V gene is TRBV28, the J gene TRBJ2-4, with D unclear. The J call may be incorrect, as the DNA end agrees better with TRBJ1-2. Germline lookup yields CDR1 MDHEN and CDR2 SYDVKM. This CDR3 spans 14 amino acids. The CDR3 coding sequence is TGTTCCAGCAGTGTCCTCCCAGTCTCAAATGGCTACACCTTC. Amino acids: CSSSVLPVSNGYTF.

The chain uses TRBV28 and TRBJ2-7; maybe TRBD1 (5 bases). This CDR3 is built from 16 residues. Trimming removed 8 bases from V and 7 bases from J, with 27 bases in between. Germline V lookup: CDR1 MDHEN, CDR2 SYDVKM. In nucleotides, the CDR3 is TGTGCCAGCCCCCACCACCTGGGGCCAGCCTCCTGGGAGCAGTACTTC. Protein product: CASPHHLGPASWEQYF.

This clonotype appeared many times. V gene TRBV10-3 combines with J gene TRBJ2-7; 7 bases fit TRBD2. This CDR3 comprises 17 residues. Germline V lookup: CDR1 ENHRY, CDR2 SYGVKD. The J segment lost 0 bases and the V segment lost 3 bases, leaving 11 bases of the junction unmatched. The CDR3 sequence: CAISEGGGVSGSYEQYF. The DNA for the CDR3 is TGTGCCATCAGTGAAGGTGGGGGGGTCAGTGGCTCCTACGAGCAGTACTTC.

This clonotype counts as medium-sized (0.01 to 0.1%). This chain joins TRBV27 and TRBJ2-3, with TRBD2 matching 10 bases. In germline, CDR1 is MNHEY, CDR2 SMNVEV (reference sequence). This CDR3 contains 17 residues. Unmatched junction bases numbered 9, after V lost 3 bases and J lost 3 bases. CDR3 sequence reads: CASSFVSSGSLTDTQYF. CDR3 nucleotides: TGTGCCAGCAGTTTTGTGTCTAGCGGGAGTCTTACAGATACGCAGTATTTT.

The chain uses TRBV6-2 or TRBV6-3 and TRBJ2-2; the match to TRBD1 covers 8 bases. V was clipped by 6 bases and J by 7 bases; unmatched bases: 4. CDR1 is MNHEY, CDR2 SVGEGT, per germline. The CDR3 length is 13 residues. This CDR3 reads CASRPGGFGELFF. DNA of the CDR3: TGTGCCAGCAGACCAGGGGGCTTCGGGGAGCTGTTTTTT.

In nucleotides, the CDR3 is TGCGCCAGCAGTCTCTCAGGGAGTGACAATCAGCCCCAGCATTTT. Translated: CASSLSGSDNQPQHF. V and J are TRBV4-1 and TRBJ1-5, with a tentative D call TRBD1 (5 bases). Deletions cut 6 bases from V and 3 bases from J, with 15 bases between. This CDR3 is built from 15 residues. Germline loops: CDR1 MGHRA, CDR2 YSYEKL.

V gene TRBV7-3 combines with J gene TRBJ1-1, with D tentatively TRBD1 (5 bases). CDR3 length: 15 residues. In germline, CDR1 is SGHTA, CDR2 FQGTGA. Trimming shortened V by 1 base and J by 5 bases, and 14 bases separated the two germline ends. For the CDR3, the DNA is TGTGCCAGCAGCTTAATCGTGGCCCAGGGTACTGAAGCTTTCTTT. The encoded protein is CASSLIVAQGTEAFF.

This clonotype was picked up many times. This chain links TRBV20-1 with TRBJ1-1; D gene unclear. Germline loops: CDR1 DFQATT, CDR2 SNEGSKA (reference sequence). The CDR3 runs to 12 residues. Trimming took 3 bases from V and 4 from J, leaving 9 bases between them. CDR3 sequence: CSARAGSTEAFF. CDR3 coding DNA: TGCAGTGCTAGGGCAGGATCCACTGAAGCTTTCTTT.

This clonotype was seen repeatedly, ten times or more. The V call is TRBV5-4, the J call TRBJ2-4, with D possibly matching TRBD1 (5 bases). The V end was cut by 3 bases, the J end by 9 bases, with 10 bases between. Germline lookup yields CDR1 SGHNT and CDR2 YYREEE (reference sequence). This CDR3 has 12 residues. The CDR3 sequence: CASSSPQGIQYF. CDR3 sequence (DNA): TGTGCCAGCAGCTCCCCTCAGGGCATTCAGTACTTC. The full variable domain, its missing parts supplied by reference TRBV5-4 and TRBJ2-4, is ETGVTQSPTHLIKTRGQQVTLRCSSQSGHNTVSWYQQALGQGPQFIFQYYREEENGRGNFPPRFSGLQFPNYSSELNVNALELDDSALYLCASSSPQGIQYFGAGTRLSVL.

The CDR3 spells CASKRQQAGNQPQHF. CDR3 nucleotides: TGTGCCAGTAAGAGACAACAGGCGGGTAATCAGCCCCAGCATTTT. The chain uses TRBV19 and TRBJ1-5; D is perhaps TRBD1 (5 bases). Trimming left V 7 bases short and J 4 bases short, with 17 bases between. CDR3 length: 15 amino acids. The germline CDR1 and CDR2 sequences are LNHDA and SQIVND (reference sequence).

This clonotype was found many times. The chain recombines TRBV20-1 with TRBJ2-7, with TRBD1 identical over 9 bases. Germline loops: CDR1 DFQATT, CDR2 SNEGSKA (reference sequence). V trimming: 5 bases; J trimming: 4 bases; junction bases outside the gene matches: 6. The length of the CDR3 is 13 residues. As DNA, the CDR3 is TGCAGTGCTGGGCGGACAGGGGTTTACGAGCAGTACTTC. This sequence encodes CSAGRTGVYEQYF.

This chain connects TRBV7-9 to TRBJ2-2, with D possibly being TRBD2 (5 bases). Looked up from germline, CDR1 is SEHNR and CDR2 is FQNEAQ (reference sequence). This CDR3 spans 14 amino acids. V was shortened by 2 bases and J by 15 bases, with 19 bases between the two germline ends. The CDR3 loop is CASSLKVNTGKMFF. CDR3 in DNA: TGTGCCAGCAGCTTAAAAGTAAACACCGGGAAGATGTTTTTT.

In this sample, this clonotype turned up many times. The CDR3 reads CASSQGYSGANVLTF. DNA of the CDR3: TGTGCCAGCAGCCAAGGATACTCTGGGGCCAACGTCCTGACTTTC. V usage is TRBV14 and J usage is TRBJ2-6; D remains unclear. Germline loops: CDR1 SGHDN, CDR2 FVKESK. The V end lost 1 base, the J end lost 0 bases, and 4 bases lay between the germline ends. This CDR3 has 15 residues.